These 30 T cell receptor beta chains originate from one sample sequenced in a study of cytomegalovirus exposure and HLA in healthy donors. 13 Jbeta primers and 60 Vbeta primers were used for the PCR. Generated by immunoSEQ multiplex PCR, the TCRdb table keeps only in-frame clones and is missing some. Of under 130,000 clones in the sample, 79% were seen once. Sequencing used PBMCs. The receptors were sampled from a woman in her 40s in good health and CMV-seronegative.

This clone was seen just once. This chain connects TRBV5-1 to TRBJ2-7, with D possibly matching TRBD1 (6 bases). The CDR3 extends over 15 amino acids. Deletions cut 2 bases from V and 1 base from J, with 13 bases between. CDR1 is SGHRS, CDR2 YFSETQ, per germline. CDR3 protein: CASSLTDSLSYEQYF. In DNA form, the CDR3 reads TGCGCCAGCAGCTTAACGGACAGCCTTTCCTACGAGCAGTACTTC.

V is TRBV9 and J is TRBJ2-3; 12 bases agree with TRBD2. Looked up from germline, CDR1 is SGDLS and CDR2 is YYNGEE. CDR3 length equals 19 residues. V shed 3 bases, J shed 2 bases, and the junction held 13 bases outside the gene matches. This CDR3 is CASSGTSGTPLGHTDTQYF. CDR3 in DNA: TGTGCCAGCAGCGGGACTAGCGGGACCCCCCTGGGGCACACAGATACGCAGTATTTT.

The chain has TRBV6-1 and TRBJ1-5; 7 bases are a match to TRBD1. There are 15 residues in the CDR3. V dropped 4 bases and J dropped 5; count of bases not matched to a gene: 8. Germline-derived CDR1 and CDR2 are MNHNS and SASEGT. The DNA for the CDR3 is TGTGCCAGCAGTGGGCAAGGGACAGCTTATCAGCCCCAGCATTTT. Protein product: CASSGQGTAYQPQHF.

This clone was seen a handful of times. The chain employs TRBV10-3 and TRBJ1-3, with D uncertain. This CDR3 comprises 16 residues. CDR1 and CDR2 from the germline V gene are ENHRY and SYGVKD. V was pared by 9 bases and J by 0 bases, with 18 bases between. The CDR3 loop is CAIQDPGGLSGNTIYF. The CDR3 nucleotides are TGTGCCATTCAGGACCCCGGAGGTCTCTCTGGAAACACCATATATTTT.

This sequence joins TRBV30 and TRBJ2-7, with a tentative D call TRBD2 (6 bases). Germline assignment: CDR1 GTSNPN and CDR2 SVGIG (reference sequence). The CDR3 runs 12 residues. The germline V and J ends were trimmed by 4 bases and 3 bases, with 10 bases remaining between them. CDR3: CAWKKDYYEQYF. CDR3 bases: TGTGCCTGGAAGAAGGACTACTACGAGCAGTACTTC.

A single count supports this clone. This chain joins TRBV9 and TRBJ2-7, with 13 bases lining up with TRBD2. The CDR3 contains 17 residues. Germline lookup yields CDR1 SGDLS and CDR2 YYNGEE. Trimming at V came to 3 bases and at J to 3 bases, leaving 9 bases not matched to a gene. The DNA for the CDR3 is TGTGCCAGCAGCGCCGGGACTAGCGGGACCGCCAGCTACGAGCAGTACTTC. Its translation is CASSAGTSGTASYEQYF. The full variable domain, in which reference TRBV9 and TRBJ2-7 provide the parts outside the CDR3, is DSGVTQTPKHLITATGQRVTLRCSPRSGDLSVYWYQQSLDQGLQFLIQYYNGEERAKGNILERFSAQQFPDLHSELNLSSLELGDSALYFCASSAGTSGTASYEQYFGPGTRLTVT.

This chain links TRBV19 with TRBJ2-5, with D possibly being TRBD2 (5 bases). The CDR3 extends over 14 amino acids. The V end lost 3 bases, the J end lost 2 bases, and 10 bases lay between the germline ends. CDR1 and CDR2 (germline): LNHDA, SQIVND (reference sequence). CDR3 region: CASSMGRIQETQYF. The CDR3 DNA is TGTGCCAGTAGTATGGGGAGAATACAAGAGACCCAGTACTTC.

The chain carries TRBV27 and TRBJ2-1; unclear D gene. The CDR3 spans 13 residues. From germline, CDR1 is MNHEY and CDR2 SMNVEV (reference sequence). V gave up 8 bases and J gave up 8 bases, with 16 bases separating them. CDR3 amino acids: CASGSHREYEQFF. The CDR3 nucleotides read TGTGCCAGCGGCAGCCACAGAGAGTATGAGCAGTTCTTC.

This clone came up once. V usage is TRBV28 and J usage is TRBJ1-4; D remains unclear. The CDR3 is 11 amino acids. V was clipped by 7 bases and J by 7 bases, with 7 bases between them. Germline loops: CDR1 MDHEN, CDR2 SYDVKM. In DNA form, the CDR3 reads TGTGCCAGCAATTCCCTTGAAAAACTGTTTTTT. This encodes CASNSLEKLFF.

The chain has TRBV28 and TRBJ1-2; D remains unclear. Germline CDR1 is MDHEN and CDR2 is SYDVKM. Trimming removed 5 bases at V and 8 bases at J, with 15 bases between. CDR3 size: 13 residues. CDR3: CASSPRVLGGYTF. DNA of the CDR3: TGTGCCAGCAGTCCCCGGGTGCTAGGCGGCTACACCTTC.

This clone showed up just once. The rearrangement links TRBV6-5 to TRBJ1-2; D is unresolved. V dropped 5 bases and J dropped 10 bases, with 17 bases sitting between them. Germline CDR1 is MNHEY and CDR2 is SVGAGI. The CDR3 loop spans 13 amino acids. CDR3 sequence (DNA): TGTGCCAGCAGTGACCCCCCAGGATTTGACTACACCTTC. Translation gives CASSDPPGFDYTF.

This clone was recorded only once. This rearrangement joins TRBV6-6 to TRBJ2-7, with 9 bases lining up with TRBD1. CDR3 size: 15 residues. Germline V gene data show CDR1 as MNHNY and CDR2 as SVGAGI (reference sequence). The V gene end was trimmed by 4 bases and the J gene end by 3 bases; junction bases not matched to a gene: 7. The CDR3 loop is CASSLRTGDIYEQYF. The CDR3 DNA reads TGTGCCAGCAGTTTAAGGACAGGGGATATCTACGAGCAGTACTTC.

The CDR3 sequence: CASSLRRGRGLGTEAFF. The CDR3 DNA reads as TGTGCCAGCAGTTTAAGGCGGGGCAGGGGGCTGGGGACTGAAGCTTTCTTT. The rearrangement links TRBV28 to TRBJ1-1, with 8 positions matching TRBD1. Germline loops: CDR1 MDHEN, CDR2 SYDVKM. Trimming took 2 bases from V and 5 from J; bases not matched to a gene: 13. This CDR3 comprises 17 residues.

This clone was recorded once. The CDR3 nucleotides read TGTGCCAGCTCCGGACAGGGAGGCGACTATGGCTACACCTTC. Translating it yields CASSGQGGDYGYTF. V gene TRBV6-6 combines with J gene TRBJ1-2, with TRBD1 matching 8 bases. Germline V gene sequence: CDR1 MNHNY, CDR2 SVGAGI (reference sequence). There are 14 residues in the CDR3. The J segment lost 3 bases and the V segment lost 8 bases, leaving 8 bases of the junction unmatched.

On this clone itself: One end of the junction fails to match germline, which may point to a read error. The chain is built from TRBV7-9 and TRBJ2-7; TRBD2 agrees at 10 bases. Germline assignment: CDR1 SEHNR and CDR2 FQNEAQ (reference sequence). The CDR3 is 17 residues long. CDR3: CSSSLALAGALFYEQYF. The CDR3, as DNA: TGTTCCAGCAGCTTAGCTCTAGCGGGGGCCCTATTCTACGAGCAGTACTTC. Together with reference TRBV7-9 and TRBJ2-7, the CDR3 gives the full variable domain: DTGVSQNPRHKITKRGQNVTFRCDPISEHNRLYWYRQTLGQGPEFLTYFQNEAQLEKSRLLSDRFSAERPKGSFSTLEIQRTEQGDSAMYLCSSSLALAGALFYEQYFGPGTRLTVT.

CDR3 DNA: TGCGCCAGCAGGACAGCGCCTAATGAAAAACTGTTTTTT. It encodes CASRTAPNEKLFF. The chain uses TRBV5-1 and TRBJ1-4, with D maybe TRBD1 (5 bases). CDR1 SGHRS and CDR2 YFSETQ come from the germline V gene. Trimming cost V 5 bases and J 3 bases, with 8 bases left between them. The CDR3 totals 13 residues.

This clone was seen a few times. The V gene is TRBV19, the J gene TRBJ2-3; maybe TRBD2 (5 bases). Deletions cut 3 bases from V and 0 bases from J, with 13 bases between. The CDR3 is 16 amino acids. CDR1 and CDR2 (germline): LNHDA, SQIVND (reference sequence). CDR3 in DNA: TGTGCCAGTAGTATTCGGACTGGACGGAGCACAGATACGCAGTATTTT. It encodes CASSIRTGRSTDTQYF.

The CDR3 sequence: CASKGSGGTYEQYF. For the CDR3, the DNA is TGTGCCAGCAAAGGTAGCGGGGGTACCTACGAGCAGTACTTC. This chain connects TRBV6-1 to TRBJ2-7; 9 nucleotides match TRBD2. From germline, CDR1 is MNHNS and CDR2 SASEGT. V was clipped by 7 bases and J by 2 bases; unmatched bases: 6. This CDR3 has 14 residues.

This CDR3 reads CASSPAGRAGAHEQYF. CDR3 nucleotide sequence: TGTGCCAGCAGTCCAGCCGGAAGGGCAGGGGCCCACGAGCAGTACTTC. This chain links TRBV28 with TRBJ2-7; a possible D gene is TRBD1 (6 bases). There are 16 residues in the CDR3. Trimming removed 5 bases from V and 5 bases from J, with 22 bases in between. CDR1 and CDR2 (germline): MDHEN, SYDVKM.

The rearrangement links TRBV27 to TRBJ2-7; TRBD2 agrees at 7 bases. J gave up 0 bases and V 5 bases, and 10 bases lay outside the gene matches. The germline gives CDR1 MNHEY, CDR2 SMNVEV (reference sequence). The CDR3 has 16 residues. As DNA, the CDR3 is TGTGCCAGCAGTCCCTCCAGCGGGGAGAGCTCCTACGAGCAGTACTTC. Residues: CASSPSSGESSYEQYF.

This clone was counted between two and nine times. The chain couples TRBV7-9 to TRBJ1-3, with D unclear. CDR1 is SEHNR, CDR2 FQNEAQ, per germline (reference sequence). This CDR3 comprises 12 residues. With 4 bases removed from V and 4 bases from J, the gap between germline ends came to 5 bases. The CDR3 spells CASSWEGNTIYF. As DNA, the CDR3 is TGTGCCAGCAGCTGGGAGGGAAACACCATATATTTT. Full variable domain (missing parts from reference TRBV7-9 and TRBJ1-3): DTGVSQNPRHKITKRGQNVTFRCDPISEHNRLYWYRQTLGQGPEFLTYFQNEAQLEKSRLLSDRFSAERPKGSFSTLEIQRTEQGDSAMYLCASSWEGNTIYFGEGSWLTVV.

The chain uses TRBV5-1 and TRBJ2-3; 10 nucleotides align to TRBD1. CDR1 is SGHRS, CDR2 YFSETQ, per germline. This CDR3 has 16 amino acids. The V gene end was trimmed by 2 bases and the J gene end by 1 base; junction bases not matched to a gene: 4. CDR3 nucleotides: TGCGCCAGCAGCTTTACCGGGACAGGGGGCACAGATACGCAGTATTTT. This codes for CASSFTGTGGTDTQYF.

The chain recombines TRBV7-8 with TRBJ1-1, with D maybe TRBD1 (6 bases). V lost 4 bases to trimming and J lost 7 bases, with 19 bases between them. CDR1 and CDR2 from the germline V gene are SGHVS and FQNEAQ. The CDR3 has 15 residues. CDR3 sequence (DNA): TGTGCCAGCAGCTACTCCGACAGGTCCAACCATGAAGCTTTCTTT. It specifies CASSYSDRSNHEAFF.

This chain joins TRBV11-3 and TRBJ2-2; a possible D gene is TRBD1 (5 bases). The CDR3 covers 16 residues. Per the germline V gene, CDR1 is SGHNT and CDR2 is YENEEA. V lost 5 bases and J 1 base, leaving 14 bases between the germline ends. CDR3 region: CASSLRGSMNTGELFF. In DNA, the CDR3 is TGTGCCAGCAGCCTAAGGGGCTCGATGAACACCGGGGAGCTGTTTTTT.

This clone was seen a single time. The CDR3 nucleotides read TGTGCCTGGAGTAGACAGCAAGCTTTCTTT. It is translated as CAWSRQQAFF. The rearrangement links TRBV30 to TRBJ1-1; possible D gene TRBD1, 5 bases. Germline V gene sequence: CDR1 GTSNPN, CDR2 SVGIG (reference sequence). The CDR3 has 10 amino acids. V was cut by 2 bases and J by 9 bases, with 7 bases left in between.

In regard to this clone: One junction end does not reproduce the germline sequence, and a read error may be involved. The chain employs TRBV5-1 and TRBJ2-5; TRBD1 matches at 9 bases. Germline assignment: CDR1 SGHRS and CDR2 YFSETQ. The CDR3 runs 15 residues. The CDR3 sequence is CASSRSTGGEEAQYF. DNA of the CDR3: TGCGCCAGCAGCCGTTCGACAGGGGGAGAAGAGGCCCAGTACTTC.

The chain couples TRBV7-2 to TRBJ2-1; D call uncertain. Per germline, CDR1 SGHTA and CDR2 FQGNSA. V gave up 5 bases and J gave up 8 bases, with 16 bases separating them. The CDR3 is made up of 14 amino acids. CDR3 in DNA: TGTGCCAGCAGCCCCTCGGCGGTGTCTTATGAGCAGTTCTTC. Translated: CASSPSAVSYEQFF.

The V gene is TRBV4-3, the J gene TRBJ2-7; a possible D gene is TRBD2 (6 bases). Germline CDR1 reads LGHNA; CDR2 reads YSLEER. V was clipped by 4 bases and J by 2 bases, with 9 bases between them. The length of the CDR3 is 13 residues. CDR3 region: CASSRDSTYEQYF. The CDR3 bases are TGCGCCAGCAGCCGGGACTCAACCTACGAGCAGTACTTC.

The chain couples TRBV5-1 to TRBJ1-4, with 10 bases lining up with TRBD1. Germline lookup yields CDR1 SGHRS and CDR2 YFSETQ. This CDR3 is 14 amino acids long. Trimming at V came to 3 bases and at J to 5 bases, leaving 1 base not matched to a gene. CDR3 protein: CASSSDRGNEKLFF. In nucleotides, the CDR3 is TGCGCCAGCAGCTCGGACAGGGGGAATGAAAAACTGTTTTTT.

V and J are TRBV7-9 and TRBJ2-5; 9 bases are a match to TRBD1. J lost 4 bases, V lost 1 base, and 10 bases had no gene match. The CDR3 runs to 17 residues. CDR1 and CDR2 from the germline V gene are SEHNR and FQNEAQ (reference sequence). CDR3 loop: CASSLVLTGGARETQYF. For the CDR3, the DNA is TGTGCCAGCAGCTTAGTCCTCACAGGGGGCGCGAGAGAGACCCAGTACTTC.